This T cell receptor (beta chain) was sequenced in a study of identifying expanded T cells in peripheral blood. Turning to this clone: What it recognizes is unknown.

The CDR3 runs to 19 residues. Germline V CDR1 and CDR2: MGHRA, YSYEKL. With V trimmed by 0 bases and J by 5 bases, 9 bases remained unmatched. The table came from immunoSEQ multiplex PCR; TCRdb's copy has only in-frame clones and leaves some out. In the table there are some 70,000 clones, around 90% of which are singletons. Study-wide results and caveats: Over about two and four weeks, about 15 and 19 clones changed, versus approximately 1.1 between replicates.

During the collection period, no donor immune events like infections were recorded. Sequencing was done on a sample of blood. This rearrangement joins TRBV4-1 to TRBJ2-1, with 14 bases identical to TRBD2. This receptor was taken from a person between 18 and 75 years old in good health. DNA of the CDR3: TGCGCCAGCAGCCAAGAAAGAGGACTAGCGGGAGGCCGGGACAATGAGCAGTTCTTC. It encodes CASSQERGLAGGRDNEQFF.